These 27 T cell receptor beta chains were sequenced from one sample in a study of shared clonotypes between healthy human individuals. Assay used: immunoSEQ multiplex PCR; TCRdb lists only in-frame clones, some missing. The table records roughly 1 million clones, about 80% of them present only once. The source material was memory CD4+ T cells from PBMCs. Subset denoted: CD45RA-negative fraction. Source of these receptors: a man aged 18 to 30 in good health. Some clones in this sample may be carry-over from other donors' samples.

J is TRBJ2-7 and V is TRBV18; D remains ambiguous. The CDR3 has 15 amino acids. From germline, CDR1 is KGHSH and CDR2 LQKENI. V lost 5 bases, J lost 0 bases, and 14 bases lay in between. This chain's CDR3 is CASSSFDSVSYEQYF. The DNA for the CDR3 is TGTGCCAGCTCATCGTTTGACTCAGTCTCCTACGAGCAGTACTTC.

This rearrangement joins TRBV9 to TRBJ2-1, with TRBD2 as a possible D gene (6 bases). This CDR3 has 16 amino acids. The germline V and J ends were trimmed by 3 bases and 6 bases, with 19 bases remaining between them. Per the germline V gene, CDR1 is SGDLS and CDR2 is YYNGEE. CDR3 region: CASSDNLRVRGNEQFF. CDR3 DNA sequence: TGTGCCAGCAGCGATAATCTACGGGTGCGGGGCAATGAGCAGTTCTTC.

The chain recombines TRBV7-9 with TRBJ1-1; D is unresolved. The CDR3 runs to 16 residues. Germline V CDR1 and CDR2: SEHNR, FQNEAQ (reference sequence). Trimming shortened V by 5 bases and J by 6 bases, and 22 bases separated the two germline ends. This CDR3 is CASSGSAAASGPEAFF. In DNA, the CDR3 is TGTGCCAGCAGCGGCTCGGCCGCGGCGTCTGGTCCTGAAGCTTTCTTT. Supplemented by reference TRBV7-9 and TRBJ1-1, the full variable domain reads DTGVSQNPRHKITKRGQNVTFRCDPISEHNRLYWYRQTLGQGPEFLTYFQNEAQLEKSRLLSDRFSAERPKGSFSTLEIQRTEQGDSAMYLCASSGSAAASGPEAFFGQGTRLTVV.

The chain has TRBV4-2 and TRBJ2-7; weak D call: TRBD1 (5 bases). This CDR3 is 15 amino acids long. In germline, CDR1 is LGHNA, CDR2 YNFKEQ. V shed 4 bases and J shed 5 bases, with 18 bases lying between them. The CDR3 sequence is CASSRSLVQGDEQYF. CDR3 DNA: TGTGCCAGCAGCCGAAGCCTGGTTCAAGGGGACGAGCAGTACTTC.

V gene TRBV5-1 combines with J gene TRBJ2-7, with 7 bases aligning to TRBD2. Trimming at V came to 6 bases and at J to 4 bases, leaving 4 bases not matched to a gene. The germline CDR1 and CDR2 sequences are SGHRS and YFSETQ. The CDR3 extends over 12 amino acids. The chain's CDR3 is CASTEGGYEQYF. CDR3 DNA: TGCGCCAGCACCGAGGGAGGGTACGAGCAGTACTTC. Full variable domain (rest looked up from reference TRBV5-1 and TRBJ2-7): KAGVTQTPRYLIKTRGQQVTLSCSPISGHRSVSWYQQTPGQGLQFLFEYFSETQRNKGNFPGRFSGRQFSNSRSEMNVSTLELGDSALYLCASTEGGYEQYFGPGTRLTVT.

The rearrangement joins TRBV6-1 to TRBJ1-1; no definite D call. The germline CDR1 and CDR2 sequences are MNHNS and SASEGT. Trimming took 0 bases from V and 6 from J, leaving 14 bases between them. The CDR3 totals 15 residues. The CDR3 region is CASSEAEGGVAEAFF. The CDR3 coding sequence is TGTGCCAGCAGTGAAGCGGAAGGCGGGGTCGCTGAAGCTTTCTTT.

The V and J genes are TRBV6-1 and TRBJ1-5; no clear D. V lost 4 bases to trimming and J lost 4 bases, with 8 bases between them. The V gene's germline CDR1 is MNHNS and CDR2 SASEGT. This CDR3 is built from 13 residues. The CDR3 region has the DNA TGTGCCAGCAGTGTGGAGCGTAATCAGCCCCAGCATTTT. Translating it yields CASSVERNQPQHF.

The J gene is TRBJ2-7, the V gene TRBV28; D is uncertain. The germline gives CDR1 MDHEN, CDR2 SYDVKM. V lost 6 bases to trimming and J lost 5 bases, with 20 bases between them. CDR3 length: 15 amino acids. CDR3 protein: CASSPFTPIRNEQYF. For the CDR3, the DNA is TGTGCCAGCAGCCCCTTCACCCCTATTAGGAACGAGCAGTACTTC.

A few counts support this clone. J is TRBJ2-1 and V is TRBV10-1; 9 bases line up with TRBD2. The trim removed 6 bases at V and 6 bases at J, leaving 3 bases unmatched. This CDR3 region has 13 residues. Germline V gene lookup returns CDR1 WNHNN and CDR2 SYGVQD (reference sequence). The CDR3 DNA sequence: TGCGCCAGCAGAGCGGGAGGTGGCAATGAGCAGTTCTTC. This gives the protein CASRAGGGNEQFF.

This clone was observed a handful of times. The same CDR3 can be traced to other DNA sequences in this sample. DNA of the CDR3: TGTGCCAGCAGGCGGGAGCGGGAGTTCTACAATGAGCAGTTCTTC. Its protein product is CASRREREFYNEQFF. The rearrangement links TRBV2 to TRBJ2-1; 8 positions agree with TRBD2. CDR3 length: 15 residues. V lost 6 bases and J lost 3; bases outside the gene matches: 7. The V gene's germline CDR1 is SNHLY and CDR2 FYNNEI.

This chain uses TRBV6-5 with TRBJ1-2; TRBD1 matches 8 bases. This CDR3 has 14 amino acids. After removal of 4 bases from V and 6 bases from J, the junction contained 7 bases not matched to a gene. The V gene's germline CDR1 is MNHEY and CDR2 SVGAGI. The CDR3 DNA sequence: TGTGCCAGCAGTTCTAATAGGGACAGGCATGGCTACACCTTC. This sequence encodes CASSSNRDRHGYTF.

The CDR3 is CASSFKAAQETQYF. As DNA, the CDR3 is TGCGCCAGCAGCTTTAAGGCAGCTCAAGAGACCCAGTACTTC. The chain has TRBV5-1 and TRBJ2-5; D gene uncertain. Trimming took off 2 bases at V and 2 bases at J, with 10 bases between the two ends. The CDR3 is 14 residues long. CDR1 SGHRS and CDR2 YFSETQ come from the germline V gene.

CDR3 sequence reads: CASSRTSGTGELFF. Here the CDR3 DNA reads TGTGCCAGCAGCCGGACTAGCGGGACGGGGGAGCTGTTTTTT. J is TRBJ2-2 and V is TRBV7-2; 12 nucleotides match TRBD2. Germline V gene sequence: CDR1 SGHTA, CDR2 FQGNSA. This CDR3 region has 14 residues. V lost 5 bases, J lost 8 bases, and 3 bases stayed unmatched.

This clone was seen a few times. The chain couples TRBV19 to TRBJ1-5; 9 bases map to TRBD1. The CDR3 is made up of 13 amino acids. V was clipped by 7 bases and J by 5 bases; unmatched bases: 3. Germline values: CDR1 LNHDA, CDR2 SQIVND (reference sequence). The CDR3 loop reads CASNDRGYQPQHF. DNA for the CDR3: TGTGCCAGTAATGACAGGGGGTATCAGCCCCAGCATTTT.

V is TRBV7-9 and J is TRBJ1-2; no definite D call. Germline lookup yields CDR1 SEHNR and CDR2 FQNEAQ (reference sequence). The germline V and J ends were trimmed by 5 bases and 4 bases, with 14 bases remaining between them. The length of the CDR3 is 14 residues. The CDR3 is CASSLGLGPYGYTF. Written as DNA, the CDR3 is TGTGCCAGCAGCCTCGGTCTTGGCCCCTATGGCTACACCTTC.

With regard to this clone: At one end, the junction sequence differs from germline, possibly due to a read error. Different DNA sequences within this sample yield the same CDR3. V usage is TRBV29-1 and J usage is TRBJ2-3; 7 bases align to TRBD2. The CDR3 is 14 amino acids. Germline V CDR1 and CDR2: SQVTM, ANQGSEA. The CDR3 loop reads CSVEAGRGRDTQYF. DNA for the CDR3: TGCAGCGTCGAAGCGGGGAGAGGGAGGGATACGCAGTATTTT.

The chain combines TRBV6-5 with TRBJ1-1; D possibly corresponds to TRBD1 (5 bases). Deletions cut 6 bases from V and 4 bases from J, with 15 bases between. The CDR3 runs to 14 residues. The germline gives CDR1 MNHEY, CDR2 SVGAGI. CDR3 in DNA: TGTGCCAGCAGCGCCCCGGGGGGAGCCACTGAAGCTTTCTTT. Protein: CASSAPGGATEAFF.

A single count supports this clone. This chain uses TRBV10-3 with TRBJ1-1, with D tentatively TRBD1 (5 bases). The V end was cut by 5 bases, the J end by 5 bases, with 15 bases between. CDR1 and CDR2 from the germline V gene are ENHRY and SYGVKD. The length of the CDR3 is 14 residues. The CDR3 spells CAISSGTETTEAFF. The CDR3, as DNA: TGTGCCATCAGTTCCGGGACGGAGACTACTGAAGCTTTCTTT.

This clone was observed a few times. CDR3 protein: CASSDQVNYGYTF. The CDR3 bases are TGTGCCAGCAGTGATCAGGTCAACTATGGCTACACCTTC. The chain links TRBV2 to TRBJ1-2; D unresolved. Germline V gives CDR1 SNHLY, CDR2 FYNNEI. V was clipped by 3 bases and J by 2 bases, with 7 bases between them. The CDR3 runs to 13 residues.

J is TRBJ2-1 and V is TRBV18; D gene unclear. CDR1 KGHSH and CDR2 LQKENI come from the germline V gene. Between the trimmed V and J ends, which lost 6 bases and 5 bases, there was a span of 20 bases. The CDR3 runs 16 residues. CDR3 in amino acids: CASSRDVAKANNEQFF. CDR3 bases: TGTGCCAGCTCCCGAGACGTTGCTAAGGCTAACAATGAGCAGTTCTTC.

The chain links TRBV4-2 to TRBJ1-2; D is unclear. This CDR3 contains 14 residues. V was shortened by 3 bases and J by 0 bases, with 8 bases between the two germline ends. CDR1 LGHNA and CDR2 YNFKEQ come from the germline V gene. The CDR3 DNA sequence: TGTGCCAGCAGCCAGAGGGTATCTAACTATGGCTACACCTTC. Protein: CASSQRVSNYGYTF.

This clone was recorded at least ten times. CDR3 loop: CASRIGTGVNQPQHF. The CDR3 DNA reads TGTGCCAGCCGGATCGGGACAGGGGTCAATCAGCCCCAGCATTTT. This chain connects TRBV28 to TRBJ1-5, with TRBD1 identical over 10 bases. Germline-derived CDR1 and CDR2 are MDHEN and SYDVKM. V lost 8 bases, J lost 3 bases, and 7 bases stayed unmatched. The CDR3 consists of 15 residues.

The chain couples TRBV4-1 to TRBJ1-5; 7 bases align to TRBD1. V was clipped by 4 bases and J by 7 bases; unmatched bases: 10. The CDR3 spans 15 residues. Germline assignment: CDR1 MGHRA and CDR2 YSYEKL. This CDR3 is CASSPLGQVGQPQHF. In DNA form, the CDR3 reads TGCGCCAGCAGCCCCTTAGGACAGGTCGGGCAGCCCCAGCATTTT.

This chain connects TRBV7-9 to TRBJ1-5; no definite D call. V lost 5 bases and J 6 bases, leaving 17 bases between the germline ends. Germline CDR1 SEHNR, CDR2 FQNEAQ (reference sequence). The CDR3 length is 15 residues. CDR3 in amino acids: CASSPEGAWRQPQHF. As DNA, the CDR3 is TGTGCCAGCAGCCCCGAAGGAGCCTGGCGTCAGCCCCAGCATTTT.

V gene TRBV6-1 combines with J gene TRBJ1-1, with TRBD1 identical over 7 bases. V lost 4 bases and J lost 6; bases outside the gene matches: 2. CDR1 and CDR2 from the germline V gene are MNHNS and SASEGT. The CDR3 is made up of 12 amino acids. CDR3 sequence reads: CASSVGTAEAFF. For the CDR3, the DNA is TGTGCCAGCAGTGTAGGGACAGCTGAAGCTTTCTTT.

The J gene is TRBJ2-7, the V gene TRBV7-2; 8 bases fit TRBD2. This CDR3 contains 14 residues. V gave up 5 bases and J gave up 3 bases; unmatched junction bases: 6. Per the germline V gene, CDR1 is SGHTA and CDR2 is FQGNSA. CDR3 amino acids: CASSRAGGNYEQYF. Written as DNA, the CDR3 is TGTGCCAGCAGCCGGGCGGGGGGTAACTACGAGCAGTACTTC.

Concerning this clone: Distinct nucleotide sequences in the sample also encode this CDR3. The chain joins TRBV30 to TRBJ2-1; D gene unclear. The CDR3 is made up of 11 amino acids. With 0 bases removed from V and 7 bases from J, the gap between germline ends came to 4 bases. CDR1 is GTSNPN and CDR2 is SVGIG in the germline V gene (reference sequence). The CDR3 nucleotides read TGTGCCTGGAGTGTAGGGAATGAGCAGTTCTTC. This translates into CAWSVGNEQFF.